This entry lists 8 T cell receptor beta chains sequenced from one sample in a study of siplizumab effects on memory and regulatory T cells (dated by TCRdb to between 2017 and 2020). The library was obtained by the immunoSEQ multiplex PCR assay. Sourced from immuneACCESS, this table was stored by TCRdb with only in-frame sequences that have V and J called. A share of the clones is absent; for the studies checked, an unresolved V gene accounts for under half, and the remainder has no known explanation. This sample holds more than 85,000 clones; about 91% were observed only once. Together, the top ten hold about 2.6% of the sample. Sequenced sample: CD4+ T cells sorted from blood. Receptors were obtained from a human donor in good health. Some clones in this sample may be carry-over from other donors' samples.

The chain carries TRBV5-6 and TRBJ2-3; D is unclear. Per germline, CDR1 SGHDT and CDR2 YYEEEE. The CDR3 has 13 residues. Trimming took 2 bases from V and 10 from J, leaving 14 bases between them. The DNA for the CDR3 is TGTGCCAGCAGCTTAGGGCCGCCGGAAGCGCAGTATTTT. Its translation is CASSLGPPEAQYF. Filled out from reference TRBV5-6 and TRBJ2-3, the complete variable domain reads DAGVTQSPTHLIKTRGQQVTLRCSPKSGHDTVSWYQQALGQGPQFIFQYYEEEERQRGNFPDRFSGHQFPNYSSELNVNALLLGDSALYLCASSLGPPEAQYFGPGTRLTVL.

The chain combines TRBV5-1 with TRBJ1-1, with a possible D match to TRBD1 (5 bases). CDR1 and CDR2 from the germline V gene are SGHRS and YFSETQ. Trimming stripped 1 base from V and 4 bases from J, with 11 bases between. The CDR3 length is 14 residues. CDR3 nucleotides: TGCGCCAGCAGCTTGAGAGGGGTTGGCACTGAAGCTTTCTTT. It codes for CASSLRGVGTEAFF.

V and J are TRBV11-3 and TRBJ2-1; TRBD2 is a possible D gene (6 bases). Germline CDR1 is SGHNT and CDR2 is YENEEA. The CDR3 is 13 amino acids. The ends were cut back, 0 bases at V and 6 bases at J, with 6 bases in the middle. The CDR3 region is CASSLDGGNEQFF. The CDR3 DNA reads as TGTGCCAGCAGCTTAGACGGGGGCAATGAGCAGTTCTTC.

About this clone itself: Compared with germline, one end of the junction differs, possibly owing to a read error. The chain couples TRBV7-7 to TRBJ2-3; D unresolved. This CDR3 contains 14 residues. Germline V CDR1 and CDR2: SSHAT, FNYEAQ (reference sequence). CDR3 in DNA: TGTGCTAGCAGCCCTAAAGGGATAAGAGATACGCAGTATTTT. It yields the protein CASSPKGIRDTQYF.

The chain is built from TRBV20-1 and TRBJ2-3; D uncertain. From germline, CDR1 is DFQATT and CDR2 SNEGSKA (reference sequence). Trimming stripped 4 bases from V and 7 bases from J, with 6 bases between. The CDR3 totals 10 residues. CDR3 sequence (DNA): TGCAGTGCTACAGCCAATACGCAGTATTTT. Encoded protein: CSATANTQYF.

This rearrangement joins TRBV5-1 to TRBJ2-5; D is unresolved. The CDR3 runs 12 residues. Trimming pared 6 bases from V and 1 base from J, leaving 7 bases between. The germline V gene has CDR1 SGHRS and CDR2 YFSETQ. CDR3 amino acids: CASKLAQETQYF. CDR3 DNA sequence: TGCGCCAGCAAGCTGGCCCAAGAGACCCAGTACTTC.

The V and J genes are TRBV27 and TRBJ1-1; the D is unclear. V lost 3 bases to trimming and J lost 1 base, with 9 bases between them. Per the germline V gene, CDR1 is MNHEY and CDR2 is SMNVEV (reference sequence). This CDR3 has 14 amino acids. CDR3 bases: TGTGCCAGCAGTTTCTCCTCGGGGAACACTGAAGCTTTCTTT. This encodes CASSFSSGNTEAFF.

The chain recombines TRBV7-2 with TRBJ2-5; tentative D call: TRBD2 (5 bases). In germline, CDR1 is SGHTA, CDR2 FQGNSA. This CDR3 has 12 amino acids. The germline V and J ends were trimmed by 2 bases and 5 bases, with 6 bases remaining between them. The CDR3 is CASSLRGETQYF. The CDR3 DNA is TGTGCCAGCAGCTTAAGAGGGGAGACCCAGTACTTC.